This T cell receptor (beta chain) was sequenced during a study of shared clonotypes between healthy human individuals (dated by TCRdb to 2018 to 2020). Regarding the research as a whole: A few men and a couple of women, aged 18 to 49 years, made up the cohort. For each donor, CD4 naive and CD4 memory were each run on three plates, CD8 naive on two plates, and CD8 memory on one plate. The study deeply sequenced blood TCR repertoires of five healthy adults to estimate repertoire size and the extent of clonotype sharing between individuals. To increase sequencing depth and limit assay-specific biases, TCR repertoire library preparation and sequencing were carried out by different laboratories using diverse techniques. Leukapheresis yielded between about 0.85 and 9.5 billion PBMCs per donor.

Deletion took 8 bases off V and 5 bases off J, with a span of 6 bases between the germline ends. The CDR3 covers 11 residues, taking in both the cysteine and the phenylalanine. Only CDR3 DNA remains: 33 bases, in frame from the first base. The germline V gene specifies SNHLY as CDR1 and FYNNEI as CDR2. CD8 naive samples were CD45RO-negative cells positively selected for CCR7, giving a CD45RA+CCR7+ population that excluded TemRA cells. The donors were healthy, HIV-negative adults who had no recently reported acute infections or vaccinations. Every donor was a Caucasian adult living in Nashville, Tennessee, USA. Blood was collected by leukapheresis, and PBMCs were isolated by Ficoll-Histopaque density gradient centrifugation and then cryopreserved in liquid nitrogen vapor phase. Analytical flow cytometry was used to check the purity and quantity of every magnetically sorted T cell population. From each sorted fraction, genomic DNA was isolated and quantified by UV absorbance on a Nanodrop 2000c.

Using the deep immunoSEQ assay, TCR CDR3 regions were amplified from genomic DNA by multiplex PCR. Extracted genomic DNA from each cell subset was distributed evenly across all wells of several immunoSEQ 96-well plates, and each plate was treated as a replicate. For sorted subsets, roughly 200 ng of genomic DNA, equivalent to 30,000 or so T cell genomes, went into each replicate PCR. Purified libraries were measured with a Qubit 3.0 fluorometer, size-checked on a Bioanalyzer 2100, and measured again with the KAPA Library Quantification kit. Every immunoSEQ 96-well plate was sequenced on a dedicated single-read 150-cycle Illumina NextSeq 550 flow cell. The authors processed their data as follows. Because only junctional sequences without quality scores were contained in the immunoSEQ output, filtering matching that applied to full-length reads could not be performed. To assign V/J genes and CDR3, sequences were annotated using PyIR, a Python wrapper for IgBLAST v1.9, with IMGT germline references. Any read was removed if the V/J assignment was weak (E-value above 1e-6), the CDR3 was missing, or the read contained stop codons, out-of-frame junctions, or ambiguous translated residues. V3J clonotypes were defined as sequences sharing the same inferred V gene, J gene, and CDR3 amino acid sequence. The percentage overlap between two repertoires was calculated by dividing the number of shared unique clonotypes by the size of the smaller repertoire. Three approaches were used to assess repertoire richness: RTK rarefaction, the Chao1 estimator, and Recon v2.1 estimates of unobserved clonotypes. Generation probabilities were computed with OLGA for all TCRbeta clonotypes obtained by the gDNA method from several donors. TCRdb stores this immuneACCESS table with in-frame sequences only. Part of the clones is absent; in the studies checked, under half of the shortfall reflects unresolved V genes, and no reason is known for the rest. V, J and clone size are those of that table, while D and trimming were read from the DNA. Here the sample has hundreds of thousands of clones; 92% occur a single time. The ten largest clonotypes hold approximately 25% of the sample.

Summary of the overall study and its limitations: Sampling was limited to blood, and TCR repertoires in tissue likely differ from TCR repertoires in blood. Based on pairwise subsampling, the degree of clonotype sharing among donors was expected to be affected by sequencing depth. When a few donors were compared, the shared fraction of clonotypes was about 5.4% for naive CD4, approximately 3.3% for naive CD8, more than 2% for memory CD4, and less than 0.5% for memory CD8. Estimated clonotype richness was generally larger for naive than for memory subsets. Higher generation probabilities were observed for clonotypes shared by all four sorted-subset donors than for non-shared clonotypes. Rarefaction of sorted-subset datasets indicated incomplete sequencing despite the large sequencing depth. Because the study included only a small number of donors, the genetic and exposure-history diversity represented was limited.

This clone appeared a single time. Its specific antigen is unknown. Nothing much larger sits one base from this clone, and base qualities are not available. Sequenced material: naive CD8+ T cells sorted from blood. The cell subset or site label on this specimen signifies: CD45RA+CCR7+. This clonotype originated in a man under 40 in good health. The V gene is TRBV2 and the J gene is TRBJ2-2; a confident D gene designation cannot be given. The DNA is TGTGCCAGCGTAAGGACCGGGGAGCTGTTTTTT. The resulting protein is CASVRTGELFF.